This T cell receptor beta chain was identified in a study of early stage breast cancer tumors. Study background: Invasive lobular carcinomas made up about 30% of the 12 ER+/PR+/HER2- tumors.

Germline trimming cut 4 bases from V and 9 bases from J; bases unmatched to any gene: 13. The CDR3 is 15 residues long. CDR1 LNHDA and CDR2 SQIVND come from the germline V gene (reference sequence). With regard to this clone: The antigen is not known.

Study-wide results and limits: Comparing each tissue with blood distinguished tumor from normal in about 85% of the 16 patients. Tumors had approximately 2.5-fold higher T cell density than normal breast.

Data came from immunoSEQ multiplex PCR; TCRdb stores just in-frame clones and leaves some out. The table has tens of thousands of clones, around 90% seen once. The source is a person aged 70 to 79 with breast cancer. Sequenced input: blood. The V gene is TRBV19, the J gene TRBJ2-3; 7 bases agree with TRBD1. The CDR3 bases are TGTGCCAGTAGTACTCGCGACAGGGTTCCCGAAACGCAGTATTTT. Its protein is CASSTRDRVPETQYF.